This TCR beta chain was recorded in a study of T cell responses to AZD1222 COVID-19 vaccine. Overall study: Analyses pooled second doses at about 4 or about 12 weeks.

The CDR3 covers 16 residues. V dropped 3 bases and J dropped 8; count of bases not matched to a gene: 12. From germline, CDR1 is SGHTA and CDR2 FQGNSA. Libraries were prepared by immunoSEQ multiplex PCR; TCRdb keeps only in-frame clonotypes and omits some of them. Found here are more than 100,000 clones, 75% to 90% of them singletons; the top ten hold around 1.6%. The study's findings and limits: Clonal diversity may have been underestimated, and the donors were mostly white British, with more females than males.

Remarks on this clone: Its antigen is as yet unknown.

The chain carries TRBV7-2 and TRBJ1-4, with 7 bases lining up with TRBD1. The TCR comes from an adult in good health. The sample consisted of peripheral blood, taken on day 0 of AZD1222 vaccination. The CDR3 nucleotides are TGTGCCAGCAGCTTGGCCCGACAGGGCTGGAGGGAAAAACTGTTTTTT. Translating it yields CASSLARQGWREKLFF.